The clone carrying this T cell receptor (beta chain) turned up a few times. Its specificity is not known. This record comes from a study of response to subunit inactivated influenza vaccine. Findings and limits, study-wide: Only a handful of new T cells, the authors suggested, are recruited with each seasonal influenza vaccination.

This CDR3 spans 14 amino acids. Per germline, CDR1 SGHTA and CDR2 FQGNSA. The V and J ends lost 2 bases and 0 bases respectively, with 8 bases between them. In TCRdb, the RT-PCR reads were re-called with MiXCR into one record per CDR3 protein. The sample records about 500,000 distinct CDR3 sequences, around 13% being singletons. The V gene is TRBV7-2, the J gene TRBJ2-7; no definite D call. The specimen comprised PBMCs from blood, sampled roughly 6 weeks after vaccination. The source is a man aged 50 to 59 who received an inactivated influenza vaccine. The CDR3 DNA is TGTGCCAGCAGCTTAACGGACGTCTCCTACGAGCAGTACTTC. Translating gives CASSLTDVSYEQYF.